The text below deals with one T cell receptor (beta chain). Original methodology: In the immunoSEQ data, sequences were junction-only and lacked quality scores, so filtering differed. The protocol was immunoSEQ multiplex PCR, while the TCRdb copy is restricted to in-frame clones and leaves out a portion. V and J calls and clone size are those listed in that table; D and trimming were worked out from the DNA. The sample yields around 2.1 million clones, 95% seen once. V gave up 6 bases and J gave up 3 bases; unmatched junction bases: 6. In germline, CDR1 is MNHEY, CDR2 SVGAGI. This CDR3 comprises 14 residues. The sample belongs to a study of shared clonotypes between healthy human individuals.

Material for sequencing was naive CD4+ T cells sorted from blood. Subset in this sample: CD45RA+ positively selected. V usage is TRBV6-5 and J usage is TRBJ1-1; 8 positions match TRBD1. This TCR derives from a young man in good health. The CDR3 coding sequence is TGTGCCAGCAGCCTAAGGACAGGGTACACTGAAGCTTTCTTT. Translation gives CASSLRTGYTEAFF.